The rows below give T cell receptor beta chains drawn from one sample of a study of metastatic and nonmetastatic thyroid tumors. With MiXCR, TCRdb called clones anew from the PCR reads. This sample carries some 33,000 clones, approximately 15% of them seen once, and the ten largest clones take about 20%. Sequencing was performed on blood. The receptor source for this set is a male donor with papillary thyroid cancer or a benign thyroid nodule (not recorded which). Some clones in this sample may be carry-over from other donors' samples. The conserved cysteine and the conserved F or W are not part of the CDR3 here. Fields, in order: CDR3 protein, CDR3 length, V gene.

CDR3: ASSRAGLSYNSPLH; length: 14; V: TRBV6-1
CDR3: SAPSPGTSGNYEQY; length: 14; V: TRBV20-1
CDR3: SAHKLGGETQY; length: 11; V: TRBV20-1
CDR3: ASSPGTYSGNTIY; length: 13; V: TRBV11-2
CDR3: ASSPLRGYEQY; length: 11; V: TRBV3-1
CDR3: ALGRGSGAYEQY; length: 12; V: TRBV30
CDR3: ASSLLGDRNIQY; length: 12; V: TRBV5-6
CDR3: ASKALAGGPERDEQF; length: 15; V: TRBV12-3/TRBV12-4
CDR3: ASSRPTSGRVRNEQF; length: 15; V: TRBV6-5
CDR3: ASSSATSYEQY; length: 11; V: TRBV12-3/TRBV12-4
CDR3: ASSLPLVGPYEQY; length: 13; V: TRBV7-2
CDR3: ASSQRASGSTDTQY; length: 14; V: TRBV4-1